These 10 T cell receptor beta chains came from one sample sequenced in a study of shared clonotypes between healthy human individuals (TCRdb year 2020). The library relied on the immunoSEQ multiplex PCR assay. TCRdb re-hosts the immuneACCESS table, in-frame sequences only. Its copies lack some clones; in the studies checked, an unresolved V gene accounts for under half of them, and the cause for the rest is not known. The sample has about 470,000 clones on record, roughly three quarters of them singletons. The ten largest account for about 12% of the sample. Material for sequencing was PBMCs. These receptors originate from a woman between 40 and 55 years old in good health. Some clones in this sample may be carry-over from other donors' samples.

In the case of this clone: The same CDR3 also results from other DNA sequences found in this sample. This rearrangement joins TRBV11-2 to TRBJ2-1, with 7 bases that match TRBD2. Germline V gene lookup returns CDR1 SGHAT and CDR2 FQNNGV. Germline trimming cut 1 base from V and 3 bases from J; bases unmatched to any gene: 3. The CDR3 length is 15 residues. CDR3 sequence reads: CASSLVGGGYNEQFF. The CDR3 nucleotides read TGTGCCAGCAGCTTAGTTGGGGGGGGCTACAATGAGCAGTTCTTC.

The CDR3 spells CASNLQGRVFEQYF. CDR3 coding DNA: TGTGCCAGCAACCTACAGGGGAGGGTATTCGAGCAGTACTTC. The chain carries TRBV5-8 and TRBJ2-5; D is tentatively TRBD1 or TRBD2 (7 bases each). The end of the DNA aligns better with TRBJ2-7, so the J call may be wrong. The CDR3 consists of 14 residues. Germline V gene sequence: CDR1 SGHTS, CDR2 YDEGEE.

The CDR3 DNA is TGTGCCAGCAGCCCAAACTGGGGCGATGGGCAGTACTTC. Its protein product is CASSPNWGDGQYF. The chain links TRBV7-2 to TRBJ2-7; possibly TRBD1 for D (5 bases). This CDR3 contains 13 residues. Trimming left V 5 bases short and J 9 bases short, with 17 bases between. Germline V gives CDR1 SGHTA, CDR2 FQGNSA.

This sequence joins TRBV18 and TRBJ1-3; D perhaps matches TRBD1 (6 bases). V lost 3 bases and J lost 1, with 10 bases in between. Germline V gene lookup returns CDR1 KGHSH and CDR2 LQKENI. This CDR3 region has 15 residues. For the CDR3, the DNA is TGTGCCAGCTCACCCTACAGGGATTCTGGAAACACCATATATTTT. Protein sequence: CASSPYRDSGNTIYF.

The chain employs TRBV14 and TRBJ2-1; a possible D gene is TRBD1 (6 bases). The V end was cut by 2 bases, the J end by 9 bases, with 11 bases between. The CDR3 spans 13 residues. Germline V gene data show CDR1 as SGHDN and CDR2 as FVKESK. The CDR3 DNA is TGTGCCAGCAGCCAATACCAAGGGGGTGAGCAGTTCTTC. This translates into CASSQYQGGEQFF. Drawing the rest from reference TRBV14 and TRBJ2-1, the complete variable domain is EAGVTQFPSHSVIEKGQTVTLRCDPISGHDNLYWYRRVMGKEIKFLLHFVKESKQDESGMPNNRFLAERTGGTYSTLKVQPAELEDSGVYFCASSQYQGGEQFFGPGTRLTVL.

The rearrangement joins TRBV5-4 to TRBJ2-5; TRBD2 matches at 8 bases. Germline CDR1 reads SGHNT; CDR2 reads YYREEE (reference sequence). The CDR3 runs to 16 residues. Unmatched junction bases numbered 12, after V lost 5 bases and J lost 3 bases. In nucleotides, the CDR3 is TGTGCCAGCAGACCCCCCCCGGGAGCGGGGGAAGAGACCCAGTACTTC. Protein: CASRPPPGAGEETQYF.

The chain links TRBV7-8 to TRBJ1-1; the D is unclear. Trimming removed 5 bases from V and 4 bases from J, with 11 bases in between. This CDR3 is built from 13 residues. CDR1 and CDR2 from the germline V gene are SGHVS and FQNEAQ. CDR3 in DNA: TGTGCCAGCAGCACTCGCGAGGGCACTGAAGCTTTCTTT. This encodes CASSTREGTEAFF.

This clone has a count of ten or more. The genes are TRBV12-5 and TRBJ2-2, with TRBD2 matching 10 bases. Looked up from germline, CDR1 is LGHNT and CDR2 is FRNRAP. The junction had 4 bases not matched to a gene; V was cut back by 1 base and J by 5 bases. The CDR3 consists of 16 residues. For the CDR3, the DNA is TGTGCTAGTGGTTTGGCGCTAGCGGGAGTTACCGGGGAGCTGTTTTTT. Amino acids: CASGLALAGVTGELFF.

The sample holds many counts of this clone. This chain joins TRBV10-1 and TRBJ2-7; TRBD2 aligns across 9 bases. The germline V gene has CDR1 WNHNN and CDR2 SYGVQD (reference sequence). The CDR3 totals 17 residues. V shed 3 bases and J 0 bases; nucleotides not matched to a gene: 9. DNA for the CDR3: TGCGCCAGCAGTGAAAAACTAGCGGGTACCAGCTCCTACGAGCAGTACTTC. It encodes CASSEKLAGTSSYEQYF.

The chain links TRBV9 to TRBJ1-2, with 9 bases that match TRBD1. The germline V gene encodes CDR1 SGDLS and CDR2 YYNGEE. The CDR3 spans 15 residues. V lost 0 bases and J lost 3; bases outside the gene matches: 3. As DNA, the CDR3 is TGTGCCAGCAGCGTAGCTACAGGGGGCGACTATGGCTACACCTTC. This translates into CASSVATGGDYGYTF.